This T cell receptor beta chain was retrieved from a study of Tregs in tolerant kidney transplant recipients (dated by TCRdb to about 2019). Regarding the research as a whole: Additional Treg samples were obtained from a roughly three-day mixed lymphocyte reaction with belatacept, with some samples followed by a roughly 5-day donor restimulation, before recipient CD4+CD25+CD127- cells were sorted. TCRbeta repertoire sequencing was used in a few healthy controls to compare several methods for expanding Tregs specific for an allogeneic donor. Antibodies distinguished recipient from donor cells when sorting primary belatacept mixed lymphocyte reaction cultures. The study applied TCRbeta sequencing to find donor-specific regulatory T cells before combined kidney and bone marrow transplantation and then followed those same cells after transplant. Overall study outcomes, separate from this receptor: Because only a small number of patients were included, the study had limitations, and the results will need to be validated in larger populations as well as under other immunosuppression protocols. Expanding Tregs with activated donor B cells appeared to identify the most biologically relevant and donor-specific TCRbeta repertoire. Although technical replication error seemed to be minimal, the question of biological reproducibility was not addressed directly.

Blood from healthy controls was obtained either as purchased buffy coats or from healthy volunteers. Healthy control blood was processed to PBMCs with a Ficoll density gradient and then cryopreserved, whereas patient PBMCs were collected both before and after transplant. Genomic DNA was extracted from sorted cells with the QIAGEN DNeasy Blood and Tissue Kit for TCRbeta CDR3 sequencing. High-throughput TCRbeta CDR3 sequencing, including PCR amplification with bias correction and internal controls, was performed commercially through immunoSEQ. In the source study's methods: Unique productive TCRbeta sequences were defined by CDR3 nucleotide sequence when primers matched and otherwise by CDR3 amino acid sequence together with Vbeta and Jbeta genes. A sequence counted as donor-reactive if, in CFSE-low cells, the sequence had a frequency of at least 0.01% and was expanded at least 5-fold compared with unstimulated cells. Repertoire divergence was quantified by Jensen-Shannon divergence calculated from the top 100 TCRbeta sequences ranked by frequency. For any sample with multiple sequencing runs, sorting error was corrected in each run separately before the runs were pooled. TCRdb's version of the immuneACCESS table is confined to in-frame rearrangements and falls short of the full clone set. An unresolved V gene accounts for under half of the shortfall where checked; the remainder is of unknown origin. Clone size and V and J calls were adopted from that table, with D and trimming inferred from the DNA. For this sample the table gives roughly 40,000 clones, of which roughly 95% were detected only once. The ten largest clones take up approximately 0.4% of the sample.

Worth noting for this clone: Its antigen target is currently unknown. No base quality information exists; no much larger clone differs at one position.

The CDR3 goes from the cysteine to the phenylalanine over 15 residues. The retained sequence is limited to the CDR3, 45 bases, with the frame set at the first base. Trimming takes 5 bases off V and 4 bases off J; junction bases not matched to a gene: 8. CDR1 and CDR2, per the germline V gene (reference sequence), are LNHDA and SQIVND. The chain was built from TRBV19 and TRBJ1-2; TRBD1 aligns with 9 central bases. The clonotype comes from a human donor in good health. Material: Tregs from blood cultured with allogeneic cells. Read as DNA, the sequence is TGTGCCAGTAGTCCCACAGGGGGCTACGGCTATGGCTACACCTTC. Its protein reads: CASSPTGGYGYGYTF. The entire variable domain, with the stretches around the CDR3 drawn from the reference TRBV19 and TRBJ1-2 proteins, is DGGITQSPKYLFRKEGQNVTLSCEQNLNHDAMYWYRQDPGQGLRLIYYSQIVNDFQKGDIAEGYSVSREKKESFPLTVTSAQKNPTAFYLCASSPTGGYGYGYTFGSGTRLTVV.